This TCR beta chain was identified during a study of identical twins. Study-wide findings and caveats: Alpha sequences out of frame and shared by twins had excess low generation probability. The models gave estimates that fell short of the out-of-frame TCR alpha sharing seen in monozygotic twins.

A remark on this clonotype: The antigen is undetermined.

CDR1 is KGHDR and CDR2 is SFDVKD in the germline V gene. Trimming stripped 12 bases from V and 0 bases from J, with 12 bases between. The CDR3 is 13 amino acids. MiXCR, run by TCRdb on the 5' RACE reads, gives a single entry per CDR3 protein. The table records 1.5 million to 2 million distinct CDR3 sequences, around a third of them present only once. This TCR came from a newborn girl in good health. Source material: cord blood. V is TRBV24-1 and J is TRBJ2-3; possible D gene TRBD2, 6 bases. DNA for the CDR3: TGTGCCGCGAAGAGCGGGAGCACAGATACGCAGTATTTT. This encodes CAAKSGSTDTQYF.